Listed here is a single TCR beta chain. Its antigen is not identified. The sample is drawn from a study of naive and memory T cell subsets. Study observations and caveats: Over 90% of naive TCR sequences appeared only once, unlike memory subsets. A few larger clonotypes appeared in naive repertoires, especially CD8, possibly memory cells re-expressing CD45RA.

The beta constant-region primer was an equimolar mix of two oligonucleotides covering TRBC1 and TRBC2. Ligated cDNA was amplified by four rounds of PCR with nested alpha and beta constant-region primers and SP2. Each CDR3 protein gets one entry after TCRdb re-called the UMI-ligation and nested PCR reads with MiXCR. Of 120,000 to 150,000 distinct CDR3 sequences listed, about 23% are singletons. The CDR3 has 16 amino acids. V lost 0 bases, J lost 3 bases, and 12 bases lay in between. Per germline, CDR1 MNHEY and CDR2 SVGEGT. This TCR came from a human donor in good health. Sequencing was done on a sample of naive CD4+ T cells from blood. The chain couples TRBV6-2 or TRBV6-3 to TRBJ2-4; D not certain. This CDR3 reads CASSYSEQAIKNIQYF. DNA of the CDR3: TGTGCCAGCAGTTACTCGGAGCAGGCGATCAAAAACATTCAGTACTTC.